This T cell receptor beta chain was captured in a study of T cell responses to AZD1222 COVID-19 vaccine. Notes on the study in general: CD4 TCRs linked to vaccination spanned spike, dominating at 160-218 and 743-854. Scientists sampled the repertoires only once the peak T cell response had passed.

Germline V gives CDR1 MNHEY, CDR2 SMNVEV (reference sequence). The CDR3 spans 14 residues. V was cut by 3 bases and J by 2 bases, with 10 bases left in between. The protocol was immunoSEQ multiplex PCR, while the TCRdb copy is restricted to in-frame clones and leaves out a portion. The sample carries about 150,000 clones, roughly nine tenths recorded once. A remark on this clone: Its target is unknown.

The starting material was peripheral blood, obtained on day 0 of AZD1222 vaccination. The sequence was collected from an adult in good health. This chain uses TRBV27 with TRBJ1-2; D perhaps matches TRBD1 (5 bases). The CDR3 coding sequence is TGTGCCAGCAGTTTGGCAGGGAGGAACTATGGCTACACCTTC. Its protein product is CASSLAGRNYGYTF.